What follows are 19 T cell receptor beta chains derived from one specimen sequenced in a study of cytomegalovirus exposure and HLA in healthy donors. Primers included in the PCR were 60 Vbeta and 13 Jbeta primers. Profiling relied on immunoSEQ multiplex PCR, and the TCRdb table lists in-frame clones only, not all of them. The sample includes fewer than 250,000 clones, 65% to 80% seen only once; the top ten take 4.5% to 5.5%. Sequences were obtained from PBMCs. The receptors were sampled from a man younger than 40 in good health and CMV-seropositive.

The J gene is TRBJ1-5, the V gene TRBV6-1, with a weak D call TRBD1 (5 bases). Germline CDR1 MNHNS, CDR2 SASEGT. Trimming pared 7 bases from V and 5 bases from J, leaving 15 bases between. The CDR3 is 14 residues long. The CDR3 loop is CASIPRAGDQPQHF. In DNA, the CDR3 is TGTGCCAGCATCCCCCGGGCGGGGGATCAGCCCCAGCATTTT.

This clone was observed a single time. The J gene is TRBJ2-7, the V gene TRBV13; D is unclear. Trimming stripped 2 bases from V and 0 bases from J, with 11 bases between. From germline, CDR1 is PRHDT and CDR2 FYEKMQ (reference sequence). The CDR3 sequence is 15 residues long. CDR3 DNA sequence: TGTGCCAGCAGCTTACGAGGCCTATCCTCCTACGAGCAGTACTTC. It encodes CASSLRGLSSYEQYF.

Here the CDR3 reads CASSLVGGVMNTEAFF. CDR3 DNA sequence: TGTGCCAGCAGCTTAGTGGGGGGTGTCATGAACACTGAAGCTTTCTTT. The rearrangement links TRBV7-2 to TRBJ1-1; possibly TRBD1 for D (5 bases). Between the trimmed V and J ends, which lost 1 base and 0 bases, there was a span of 12 bases. The CDR3 is 16 residues long. Per germline, CDR1 SGHTA and CDR2 FQGNSA.

Here the CDR3 DNA reads TGTGCCAGCAGCTTGCAGGGCTCCGGGGAGCTGTTTTTT. Its translation is CASSLQGSGELFF. This sequence joins TRBV5-4 and TRBJ2-2, with a tentative D call TRBD1 (5 bases). Trimming removed 1 base at V and 6 bases at J, with 7 bases between. The CDR3 runs 13 residues. Germline CDR1 is SGHNT and CDR2 is YYREEE (reference sequence).

The gene calls are TRBV7-2 and TRBJ2-3; 10 bases are shared with TRBD2. The CDR3 contains 15 residues. The J segment lost 8 bases and the V segment lost 2 bases, leaving 7 bases of the junction unmatched. Germline loops: CDR1 SGHTA, CDR2 FQGNSA. The CDR3, as DNA: TGTGCCAGCAGCTTAAGGCTAGCGGGAGATGGTACGCAGTATTTT. Amino acids: CASSLRLAGDGTQYF.

This clone was counted a few times. The genes are TRBV30 and TRBJ2-3; 16 nucleotides agree with TRBD2. This CDR3 has 19 amino acids. The germline CDR1 and CDR2 sequences are GTSNPN and SVGIG (reference sequence). V lost 5 bases, J lost 5 bases, and 16 bases stayed unmatched. The CDR3 here is CAWGPEPGLAGGPRDTQYF. The CDR3 bases are TGTGCCTGGGGCCCAGAGCCGGGACTAGCGGGAGGGCCTAGAGATACGCAGTATTTT.

The chain carries TRBV5-1 and TRBJ1-3, with 11 bases that match TRBD1. The CDR3 runs to 13 residues. The germline gives CDR1 SGHRS, CDR2 YFSETQ. The V and J ends lost 4 bases and 9 bases, in that order; junction bases with no gene match: 3. The CDR3 nucleotides are TGCGCCAGCAGCCCTGGACAGGGGGCCACCATATATTTT. This gives the protein CASSPGQGATIYF.

This clone has a handful of counts. The chain employs TRBV6-1 and TRBJ2-2; D is unclear. Trimming removed 6 bases from V and 5 bases from J, with 10 bases in between. CDR1 MNHNS and CDR2 SASEGT come from the germline V gene. The CDR3 covers 13 residues. The CDR3 nucleotides read TGTGCCAGCAGCCAGTTCGTTACCGGGGAGCTGTTTTTT. This gives the protein CASSQFVTGELFF.

As for this clone: In the same sample, other DNA sequences code for this CDR3. V and J are TRBV30 and TRBJ2-7; 7 bases line up with TRBD1. In germline, CDR1 is GTSNPN, CDR2 SVGIG (reference sequence). J gave up 3 bases and V 3 bases, and 2 bases lay outside the gene matches. CDR3 length: 12 residues. The CDR3 loop is CAWSRTGYEQYF. CDR3 nucleotides: TGTGCCTGGAGCCGGACAGGCTACGAGCAGTACTTC.

V gene TRBV5-1 combines with J gene TRBJ2-4, with TRBD2 matching 11 bases. The CDR3 is 14 amino acids. Germline CDR1 SGHRS, CDR2 YFSETQ. The trim removed 4 bases at V and 14 bases at J, leaving 11 bases unmatched. CDR3 protein: CASSAGLAGRVKYF. The CDR3 nucleotides are TGCGCCAGCAGCGCCGGACTAGCGGGCCGGGTCAAGTACTTC.

This clone was observed once. V and J are TRBV27 and TRBJ1-5, with 7 nucleotides matching TRBD1. Germline V gene lookup returns CDR1 MNHEY and CDR2 SMNVEV (reference sequence). The CDR3 is 15 amino acids. J lost 9 bases, V lost 3 bases, and 11 bases had no gene match. The CDR3 DNA follows: TGTGCCAGCAGTTTCTCCGGGACAGTAGAAGGGCCCCAGCATTTT. This translates into CASSFSGTVEGPQHF.

The CDR3 nucleotides read TGTGCCAGCAGCTTGCTCTTGGGGAGCTCCTACGAGCAGTACTTC. It is translated as CASSLLLGSSYEQYF. The rearrangement uses TRBV5-4 and TRBJ2-5, with D possibly TRBD2 on 5 matching bases. The last part of the DNA fits TRBJ2-7 better; the J call may be wrong. Germline loops: CDR1 SGHNT, CDR2 YYREEE (reference sequence). This CDR3 has 15 amino acids.

The V gene is TRBV7-8, the J gene TRBJ2-5, with D possibly being TRBD1 (6 bases). Germline assignment: CDR1 SGHVS and CDR2 FQNEAQ. The V end lost 7 bases, the J end lost 10 bases, and 22 bases lay between the germline ends. The CDR3 extends over 14 amino acids. CDR3 amino acids: CASIPLRMGAHQYF. Written as DNA, the CDR3 is TGTGCCAGCATTCCTCTCCGGATGGGGGCCCACCAGTACTTC.

The chain links TRBV4-1 to TRBJ2-5, with D perhaps matching TRBD2 (5 bases). The DNA end favors TRBJ2-7, so the J call may be wrong. The CDR3 is 14 residues long. Germline V gene sequence: CDR1 MGHRA, CDR2 YSYEKL. CDR3 loop: CASSQPGGVYEQYF. DNA for the CDR3: TGCGCCAGCAGCCAACCAGGAGGCGTCTACGAGCAGTACTTC.

V gene TRBV4-2 combines with J gene TRBJ1-2; the D is unclear. Between the trimmed V and J ends, which lost 0 bases and 3 bases, there was a span of 11 bases. From germline, CDR1 is LGHNA and CDR2 YNFKEQ. This CDR3 contains 15 residues. In DNA form, the CDR3 reads TGTGCCAGCAGCCAAGATCCCGGGGAGTACTATGGCTACACCTTC. The encoded protein is CASSQDPGEYYGYTF.

The CDR3 DNA is TGTGCCTGGAGCGGGAGTAAAGCTAAGGAGACCCAGTACTTC. It specifies CAWSGSKAKETQYF. The V and J genes are TRBV30 and TRBJ2-5; TRBD2 might be the D (6 bases). CDR1 is GTSNPN and CDR2 is SVGIG in the germline V gene (reference sequence). The CDR3 has 14 amino acids. Trimming left V 3 bases short and J 5 bases short, with 16 bases between.

This clone was seen more than once but under ten times. The chain links TRBV4-3 to TRBJ2-7; 10 nucleotides align to TRBD1. Trimming at V came to 6 bases and at J to 1 base, leaving 3 bases not matched to a gene. There are 14 residues in the CDR3. Germline V gene lookup returns CDR1 LGHNA and CDR2 YSLEER. DNA of the CDR3: TGCGCCAGCAGTCGGACAGGGGGATCCTACGAGCAGTACTTC. Protein: CASSRTGGSYEQYF.

The genes are TRBV19 and TRBJ2-2; 7 bases are a match to TRBD2. The V and J ends lost 7 bases and 3 bases, in that order; junction bases with no gene match: 11. The CDR3 totals 16 residues. CDR1 and CDR2 from the germline V gene are LNHDA and SQIVND (reference sequence). The DNA of the CDR3 is TGTGCCAGTACTCGGAAGGGGCTAGCGGACACCGGGGAGCTGTTTTTT. Encoded protein: CASTRKGLADTGELFF.

The chain uses TRBV11-1 and TRBJ1-2; the D is unclear. From germline, CDR1 is SGHAT and CDR2 FQDESV (reference sequence). V lost 5 bases to trimming and J lost 4 bases, with 8 bases between them. This CDR3 has 12 amino acids. The CDR3 DNA is TGTGCCAGCAGCCCCTCGGGCTATGGCTACACCTTC. Its translation is CASSPSGYGYTF.